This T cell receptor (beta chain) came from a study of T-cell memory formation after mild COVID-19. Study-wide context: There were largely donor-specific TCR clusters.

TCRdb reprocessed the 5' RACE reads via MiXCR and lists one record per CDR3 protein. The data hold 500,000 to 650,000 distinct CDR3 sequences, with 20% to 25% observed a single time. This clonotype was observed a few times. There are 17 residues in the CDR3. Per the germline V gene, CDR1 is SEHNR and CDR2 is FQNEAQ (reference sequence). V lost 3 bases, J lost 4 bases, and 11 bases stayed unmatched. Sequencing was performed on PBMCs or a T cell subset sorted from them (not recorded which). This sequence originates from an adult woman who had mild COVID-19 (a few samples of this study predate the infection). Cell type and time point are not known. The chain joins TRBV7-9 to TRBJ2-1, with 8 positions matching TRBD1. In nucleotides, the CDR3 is TGTGCCAGCAGCTTCCCTCTTCCGGGACAGGAGTACAATGAGCAGTTCTTC. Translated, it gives CASSFPLPGQEYNEQFF.